The rows below give T cell receptor beta chains drawn from one sample of a study of blood T cell repertoires in COVID-19. The assay was immunoSEQ multiplex PCR, and TCRdb's table has in-frame clones only and misses some. The data show 140,000 or so clones, 82% seen once. Sequencing used peripheral blood. The receptors shown here come from an elderly woman with acute or convalescent COVID-19. CDR3s include the opening cysteine and the closing phenylalanine or tryptophan. D genes are given only for firm matches.

V gene	D gene	J gene	CDR3 protein	CDR3 DNA
TRBV19	TRBD1	TRBJ1-5	CASSIDRGWPQHF	TGTGCCAGTAGTATTGACAGGGGTTGGCCCCAGCATTTT
TRBV15	-	TRBJ1-1	CATSQRLGGAEAFF	TGTGCCACCAGCCAGAGACTGGGGGGGGCTGAAGCTTTCTTT
TRBV6-5	TRBD1	TRBJ2-7	CASSRGTGGSVQQYF	TGTGCCAGCAGTCGCGGGACAGGGGGATCCGTACAGCAGTACTTC
TRBV30	TRBD2	TRBJ2-3	CAWTSIGGARTDTQYF	TGTGCCTGGACCTCAATCGGGGGGGCCCGCACAGATACGCAGTATTTT
TRBV18	TRBD1	TRBJ1-1	CASSPGDRGTEAFF	TGTGCCAGCTCACCGGGGGACAGGGGCACTGAAGCTTTCTTT
TRBV2	-	TRBJ2-7	CAARDIYSEQYF	TGTGCCGCCCGGGACATTTACTCCGAGCAGTACTTC
TRBV6-2/TRBV6-3	-	TRBJ2-7	CASSSMTAILSYEQYF	TGTGCCAGCAGTTCAATGACAGCGATCCTCTCCTACGAGCAGTACTTC
TRBV21-1	-	TRBJ2-2	CASRLGLVLPGELFF	TGTGCCAGCCGACTCGGACTAGTATTGCCCGGGGAGCTGTTTTTT
TRBV5-6	TRBD1	TRBJ2-5	CASSGLRGRETQYF	TGTGCCAGCAGCGGACTCAGGGGGCGGGAGACCCAGTACTTC
TRBV5-6	TRBD1	TRBJ1-2	CASSIRGLVFGGYTF	TGTGCCAGCAGCATTAGGGGGCTAGTATTCGGTGGCTACACCTTC
TRBV7-3	-	TRBJ1-1	CASSFSRGTEAFF	TGTGCCAGCAGCTTTTCGAGGGGGACTGAAGCTTTCTTT